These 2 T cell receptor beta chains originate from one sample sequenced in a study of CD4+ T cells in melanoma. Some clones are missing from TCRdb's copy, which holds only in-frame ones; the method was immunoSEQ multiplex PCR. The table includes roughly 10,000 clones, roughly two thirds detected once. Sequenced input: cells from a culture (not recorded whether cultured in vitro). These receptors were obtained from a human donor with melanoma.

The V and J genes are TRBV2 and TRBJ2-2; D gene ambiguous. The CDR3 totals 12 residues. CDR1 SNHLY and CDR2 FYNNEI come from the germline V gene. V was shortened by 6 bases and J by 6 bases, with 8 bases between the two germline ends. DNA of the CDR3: TGTGCCAGCAGCACGACGTCCGGGGAGCTGTTTTTT. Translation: CASSTTSGELFF.

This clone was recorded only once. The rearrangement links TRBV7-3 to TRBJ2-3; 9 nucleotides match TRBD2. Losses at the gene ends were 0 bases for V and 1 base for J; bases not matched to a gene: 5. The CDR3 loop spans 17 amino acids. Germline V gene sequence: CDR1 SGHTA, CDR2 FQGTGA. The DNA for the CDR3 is TGTGCCAGCAGCTTAACCTTGCGGGGGGGCGGCACAGATACGCAGTATTTT. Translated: CASSLTLRGGGTDTQYF.